This TCR beta chain was observed in a study of blood T cell repertoires in COVID-19. On the study more broadly: Acute and convalescent COVID-19 specimens originated in the United States, Italy and Spain. The cDNA or gDNA used as material had been derived from T cells, B-cell-depleted T cells, or PBMCs.

Per the original data handling: Estimation of nucleated cell counts relied on the amplification of reference gene primers. Assay used: immunoSEQ multiplex PCR; TCRdb lists only in-frame clones, some missing. V and J calls and clone size come straight from that table; D and trimming were deduced from the DNA. The profile shows about 160,000 clones, 85% of them singletons. CDR3 length: 14 amino acids. The V end lost 6 bases, the J end lost 3 bases, and 13 bases lay between the germline ends. The germline V gene has CDR1 SGHTS and CDR2 YDEGEE. The source is a human donor with acute or convalescent COVID-19. The donor label of this sample is uncertain. The sequencing sample was made of peripheral blood. J is TRBJ1-5 and V is TRBV5-8, with D perhaps TRBD1 (6 bases). The CDR3 region is CASNGGDNNQPQHF. The CDR3 nucleotides are TGTGCCAGCAACGGTGGGGACAACAATCAGCCCCAGCATTTT. Full variable domain (outside the CDR3, taken from reference TRBV5-8 and TRBJ1-5): EAGVTQSPTHLIKTRGQQATLRCSPISGHTSVYWYQQALGLGLQFLLWYDEGEERNRGNFPPRFSGRQFPNYSSELNVNALELEDSALYLCASNGGDNNQPQHFGDGTRLSIL.